Below, 13 T cell receptor beta chains from the same sample are listed, as sequenced in a study of identical twins. TCRdb reprocessed the 5' RACE reads via MiXCR and lists one record per CDR3 protein. The sample lists 1.5 million to 2 million distinct CDR3 sequences; less than 35% were seen once. Material for sequencing was cord blood. These receptors all come from a newborn girl in good health.

V is TRBV28 and J is TRBJ2-7; 14 bases line up with TRBD2. CDR1 and CDR2 from the germline V gene are MDHEN and SYDVKM. This CDR3 is built from 16 residues. The chain's CDR3 is CAASGTSGRVSYEQYF. As DNA, the CDR3 is TGTGCTGCTTCAGGGACTAGCGGGAGAGTGTCCTACGAGCAGTACTTC.

In this sample, this clonotype turned up once. V usage is TRBV20-1 and J usage is TRBJ1-6; maybe TRBD1 (5 bases). Trimming left V 4 bases short and J 7 bases short, with 8 bases between. Germline loops: CDR1 DFQATT, CDR2 SNEGSKA (reference sequence). This CDR3 is 12 amino acids long. The CDR3 loop reads CSATRDNSPLHF. The CDR3 DNA sequence: TGCAGTGCTACTAGGGACAATTCACCCCTCCACTTT.

Concerning this clonotype: The junction departs from the called germline gene at one end, perhaps through a read error. This chain uses TRBV19 with TRBJ2-2; 12 positions match TRBD2. This CDR3 is 15 amino acids long. The germline V gene encodes CDR1 LNHDA and CDR2 SQIVND (reference sequence). This CDR3 reads CASSIGLAGAGEMFF. The CDR3 DNA is TGTGCCAGTAGTATAGGACTAGCGGGAGCCGGGGAGATGTTTTTT.

The chain uses TRBV5-1 and TRBJ2-3, with a possible D match to TRBD2 (5 bases). The V end was cut by 4 bases, the J end by 4 bases, with 19 bases between. The germline gives CDR1 SGHRS, CDR2 YFSETQ. The CDR3 totals 16 residues. DNA of the CDR3: TGCGCCAGCAGCATATCCCATCCTCGGGGTGCAGATACGCAGTATTTT. It codes for CASSISHPRGADTQYF.

In the case of this clonotype: One end of the junction fails to match germline, which may point to a read error. V usage is TRBV29-1 and J usage is TRBJ2-7; 7 bases align to TRBD2. The closer fit of TRBJ2-4 to the DNA end suggests the J call may be wrong. The CDR3 consists of 15 residues. Germline-derived CDR1 and CDR2 are SQVTM and ANQGSEA. As DNA, the CDR3 is TGCAGCGCTGAACGGGGGGAGCGGACCAAAAACATTCAGTACTTC. It yields the protein CSAERGERTKNIQYF.

In regard to this clonotype: The junction departs from germline at one end; a sequencing error may be responsible. The chain carries TRBV28 and TRBJ2-7, with D uncertain. This CDR3 has 14 amino acids. Germline values: CDR1 MDHEN, CDR2 SYDVKM. CDR3 DNA sequence: TGTGCCAGCAGTTTCGGTGGGGAACTGTACGAGCGGTACTTC. Its protein is CASSFGGELYERYF.

This clonotype has only a few counts. One base away lies a much larger clone, so this may be a sequencing read error. CDR3 sequence (DNA): TGTGCCAGCTCACCACAGAACACTAAAGCTTTCTTT. Encoded protein: CASSPQNTKAFF. This chain joins TRBV18 and TRBJ1-1; no reliable D call. The germline gives CDR1 KGHSH, CDR2 LQKENI. The CDR3 is 12 amino acids.

This clonotype has a count of ten or more. An end of the junction differs from the germline gene, which may be a read error. The chain combines TRBV5-1 with TRBJ2-1, with 14 bases identical to TRBD2. The CDR3 length is 15 residues. The germline V gene encodes CDR1 SGHRS and CDR2 YFSETQ. The CDR3 bases are TGTGCCAGCAGCTCGACTAGCGGGGGGGGCAATGAGCAGTTCTTC. Encoded protein: CASSSTSGGGNEQFF.

This sequence joins TRBV28 and TRBJ2-3; possibly TRBD1 for D (6 bases). Between the trimmed V and J ends, which lost 5 bases and 2 bases, there was a span of 20 bases. CDR3 length: 17 residues. Germline CDR1 MDHEN, CDR2 SYDVKM. Written as DNA, the CDR3 is TGTGCCAGCAGTACCGACCAGGGGAACGGGCACACAGATACGCAGTATTTT. This sequence encodes CASSTDQGNGHTDTQYF.

This rearrangement joins TRBV10-3 to TRBJ2-3; D tentatively fits TRBD1 or TRBD2 (5 bases each). Trimming took 3 bases from V and 3 from J, leaving 16 bases between them. This CDR3 has 16 residues. Per the germline V gene, CDR1 is ENHRY and CDR2 is SYGVKD. CDR3 loop: CAISDPTGTVTDTQYF. CDR3 DNA sequence: TGTGCCATCAGTGACCCGACGGGGACGGTGACAGATACGCAGTATTTT.

The chain joins TRBV20-1 to TRBJ1-2; TRBD1 aligns across 9 bases. The trim removed 1 base at V and 6 bases at J, leaving 3 bases unmatched. Germline CDR1 and CDR2: DFQATT and SNEGSKA (reference sequence). The length of the CDR3 is 13 residues. This CDR3 reads CSARVWTGDGYTF. CDR3 nucleotides: TGCAGTGCTAGAGTATGGACAGGGGATGGCTACACCTTC.

The chain is built from TRBV19 and TRBJ2-7; a weak D match, TRBD2 (6 bases). Trimming left V 1 base short and J 2 bases short, with 12 bases between. Germline V gene sequence: CDR1 LNHDA, CDR2 SQIVND (reference sequence). CDR3 size: 15 residues. The CDR3: CASSIGAGGTYEQYF. CDR3 nucleotide sequence: TGTGCCAGTAGTATAGGTGCCGGGGGAACCTACGAGCAGTACTTC.

This clonotype has only a few counts. The chain has TRBV12-3 or TRBV12-4 and TRBJ2-1; tentative D call: TRBD2 (7 bases). The germline V and J ends were trimmed by 3 bases and 5 bases, with 11 bases remaining between them. The CDR3 covers 14 residues. The chain's CDR3 is CASSLGEGDNEQFF. As DNA, the CDR3 is TGTGCCAGCAGTTTGGGGGAGGGGGACAATGAGCAGTTCTTC.